Listed here are 2 T cell receptor beta chains from one sample, sequenced in a study of blood T cell repertoires in COVID-19. Produced via immunoSEQ multiplex PCR; TCRdb's table is partial and in-frame only. The sample has over 100,000 clones; around 80% are singletons. The sequenced sample consisted of peripheral blood. All receptors derive from a woman in her sixties or seventies with acute or convalescent COVID-19.

The chain recombines TRBV18 with TRBJ1-1; the match to TRBD1 covers 8 bases. The trim removed 0 bases at V and 11 bases at J, leaving 14 bases unmatched. Germline CDR1 reads KGHSH; CDR2 reads LQKENI. The CDR3 sequence is 16 residues long. This CDR3 is CASSPPILNQGAHAFF. DNA for the CDR3: TGTGCCAGCTCACCACCCATTCTAAATCAGGGGGCGCATGCTTTCTTT. The full variable domain, its missing parts supplied by reference TRBV18 and TRBJ1-1, is NAGVMQNPRHLVRRRGQEARLRCSPMKGHSHVYWYRQLPEEGLKFMVYLQKENIIDESGMPKERFSAEFPKEGPSILRIQQVVRGDSAAYFCASSPPILNQGAHAFFGQGTRLTVV.

The chain has TRBV6-5 and TRBJ1-5, with D perhaps matching TRBD1 (6 bases). CDR3 length: 15 amino acids. Germline V gene lookup returns CDR1 MNHEY and CDR2 SVGAGI. The V gene lost 6 bases and the J gene lost 2 bases, with 14 bases spanning the gap. The CDR3 sequence is CASRFGTNGNQPQHF. The DNA for the CDR3 is TGTGCCAGCAGATTCGGGACAAATGGCAATCAGCCCCAGCATTTT.